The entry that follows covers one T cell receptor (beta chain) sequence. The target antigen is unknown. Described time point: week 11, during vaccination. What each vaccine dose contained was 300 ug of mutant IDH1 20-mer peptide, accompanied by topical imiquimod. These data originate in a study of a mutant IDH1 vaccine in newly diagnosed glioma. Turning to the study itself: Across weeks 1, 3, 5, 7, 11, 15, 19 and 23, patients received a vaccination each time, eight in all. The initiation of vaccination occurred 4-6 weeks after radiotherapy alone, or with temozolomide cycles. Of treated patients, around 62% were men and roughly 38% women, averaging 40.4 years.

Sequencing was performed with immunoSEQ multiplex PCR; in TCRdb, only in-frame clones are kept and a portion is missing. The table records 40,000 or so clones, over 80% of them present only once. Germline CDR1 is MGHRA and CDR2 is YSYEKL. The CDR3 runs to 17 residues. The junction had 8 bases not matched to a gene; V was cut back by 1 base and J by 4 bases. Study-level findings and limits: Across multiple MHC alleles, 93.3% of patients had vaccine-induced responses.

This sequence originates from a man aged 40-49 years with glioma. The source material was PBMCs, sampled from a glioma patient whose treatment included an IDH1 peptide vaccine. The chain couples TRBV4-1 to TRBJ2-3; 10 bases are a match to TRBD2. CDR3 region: CASSQGASGSRSDTQYF. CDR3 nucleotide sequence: TGCGCCAGCAGCCAAGGAGCTAGCGGGAGTAGGTCAGATACGCAGTATTTT.